Described below is a single T cell receptor (beta chain) sequence and its context. In Cohort 3, a recovered donor had either two negative PCRs, clearance, or symptom resolution. Libraries were prepared by immunoSEQ multiplex PCR; TCRdb keeps only in-frame clonotypes and omits some of them. The table records 300,000 to 450,000 clones, approximately 89% of them present only once. This sample is drawn from a study of blood T cell repertoires in COVID-19. On the study more broadly: Acute-phase and convalescent COVID-19 samples originated in the United States, Italy and Spain. Nucleic acid was either cDNA or gDNA, and it came from T cells, B-cell-depleted T cells, or PBMCs.

The CDR3 contains 14 residues. Germline V gene sequence: CDR1 MGHRA, CDR2 YSYEKL. V shed 5 bases, J shed 5 bases, and the junction held 6 bases outside the gene matches. This TCR was recovered from a man under 40 who had recovered from COVID-19. The sequencing input was PBMCs or T cells enriched from blood (not recorded which). J is TRBJ2-1 and V is TRBV4-1, with 7 bases that match TRBD1. This chain's CDR3 is CASSFRDSDNEQFF. For the CDR3, the DNA is TGCGCCAGCAGCTTCCGGGACAGTGACAATGAGCAGTTCTTC.